This passage covers 3 T cell receptor beta chains from one sample sequenced in a study of a mutant IDH1 vaccine in newly diagnosed glioma. Assay used: immunoSEQ multiplex PCR; TCRdb lists only in-frame clones, some missing. Of tens of thousands of clones in the sample, roughly four fifths are singletons; the top ten hold 4.5% to 5.5%. The time point here: baseline, week 1 (first vaccination visit). Treatment indicated: pre-vaccination baseline after standard-of-care therapy. Sequencing was performed on PBMCs, taken from a glioma patient treated with radiotherapy, temozolomide or both. The receptors were gathered from a man in his forties or fifties with glioma. Some clones in this sample may be carry-over from other donors' samples.

CDR3 DNA: TGTGCCCATAGCAGGGTACTCTATGGCTACACCTTC. Translating gives CAHSRVLYGYTF. The gene calls are TRBV30 and TRBJ1-2; TRBD1 might be the D (5 bases). Trimming pared 8 bases from V and 4 bases from J, leaving 14 bases between. CDR1 is GTSNPN, CDR2 SVGIG, per germline (reference sequence). CDR3 length: 12 residues. Full variable domain (missing parts from reference TRBV30 and TRBJ1-2): SQTIHQWPATLVQPVGSPLSLECTVEGTSNPNLYWYRQAAGRGLQLLFYSVGIGQISSEVPQNLSASRPQDRQFILSSKKLLLSDSGFYLCAHSRVLYGYTFGSGTRLTVV.

This clone was recorded once. The genes are TRBV10-3 and TRBJ2-5; D is perhaps TRBD2 (5 bases). CDR1 is ENHRY and CDR2 is SYGVKD in the germline V gene. The CDR3 length is 15 residues. The V and J ends lost 0 bases and 0 bases respectively, with 8 bases between them. CDR3: CAISESEANQETQYF. The CDR3 coding sequence is TGTGCCATCAGTGAGTCGGAGGCCAACCAAGAGACCCAGTACTTC.

CDR3 residues: CASSEWKTGPVIQYF. The CDR3 nucleotides are TGTGCCAGCAGTGAATGGAAGACAGGCCCGGTAATTCAGTACTTC. The chain couples TRBV6-1 to TRBJ2-4, with D possibly TRBD1 on 6 matching bases. The V gene lost 2 bases and the J gene lost 10 bases, with 18 bases spanning the gap. The length of the CDR3 is 15 residues. Per germline, CDR1 MNHNS and CDR2 SASEGT.